The 8 T cell receptor beta chains listed next were all sequenced from one sample in a study of shared clonotypes between healthy human individuals. The data were produced by immunoSEQ multiplex PCR, yet TCRdb's version contains in-frame clones alone and is incomplete. The sample has about 1.5 million clones, approximately 96% seen once. Sequencing was performed on naive CD4+ T cells sorted from blood. Stated subset: CD45RA+ positively selected. The receptor set was obtained from a man aged 30 to 39 in good health.

As DNA, the CDR3 is TGTGCCAGCAGCCAAGGGGGACAGGGGGAGACCCAGTACTTC. Translation gives CASSQGGQGETQYF. The V call is TRBV4-2, the J call TRBJ2-5; 10 nucleotides match TRBD1. Germline CDR1 reads LGHNA; CDR2 reads YNFKEQ. V lost 1 base and J lost 5; bases outside the gene matches: 1. This CDR3 comprises 14 residues.

This chain joins TRBV7-2 and TRBJ2-7, with 8 nucleotides matching TRBD2. This CDR3 has 15 amino acids. V was pared by 3 bases and J by 1 base, with 5 bases of the junction left unmatched. CDR1 is SGHTA and CDR2 is FQGNSA in the germline V gene. The CDR3 bases are TGTGCCAGCAGCTTTGGGGGGACTAGTTCCTACGAGCAGTACTTC. It specifies CASSFGGTSSYEQYF.

This chain's CDR3 is CASSRLGEQYF. The CDR3 DNA reads as TGTGCCAGCAGTCGGCTAGGAGAGCAGTACTTC. The rearrangement uses TRBV6-5 and TRBJ2-7; no definite D call. V lost 5 bases and J lost 7, with 9 bases in between. Germline CDR1 reads MNHEY; CDR2 reads SVGAGI. This CDR3 has 11 residues.

The V gene is TRBV20-1, the J gene TRBJ2-1; D gene unclear. The CDR3 runs 10 residues. Germline CDR1 DFQATT, CDR2 SNEGSKA (reference sequence). The chain's CDR3 is CSSRPSEQFF. For the CDR3, the DNA is TGCTCTTCTAGGCCCAGTGAGCAGTTCTTC.

This clone has only one observation. The chain has TRBV7-7 and TRBJ2-1; perhaps TRBD2 as D (7 bases). Per germline, CDR1 SSHAT and CDR2 FNYEAQ (reference sequence). V lost 1 base to trimming and J lost 0 bases, with 13 bases between them. The CDR3 has 17 amino acids. This chain's CDR3 is CASSLGRGASSYNEQFF. In nucleotides, the CDR3 is TGTGCCAGCAGCTTAGGTCGGGGGGCCAGCTCCTACAATGAGCAGTTCTTC. The full variable domain, in which reference TRBV7-7 and TRBJ2-1 provide the parts outside the CDR3, is GAGVSQSPRYKVTKRGQDVTLRCDPISSHATLYWYQQALGQGPEFLTYFNYEAQPDKSGLPSDRFSAERPEGSISTLTIQRTEQRDSAMYRCASSLGRGASSYNEQFFGPGTRLTVL.

This sequence joins TRBV5-1 and TRBJ1-1, with 7 positions matching TRBD1. After removal of 4 bases from V and 5 bases from J, the junction contained 11 bases not matched to a gene. Germline CDR1 and CDR2: SGHRS and YFSETQ. The CDR3 length is 15 residues. CDR3 sequence: CASSLRRQGGTEAFF. CDR3 DNA sequence: TGCGCCAGCAGCCTCCGACGACAGGGAGGAACTGAAGCTTTCTTT.

The chain has TRBV28 and TRBJ2-7; possible D gene TRBD1, 5 bases. CDR1 is MDHEN, CDR2 SYDVKM, per germline. The CDR3 is 19 residues long. V was clipped by 3 bases and J by 0 bases, with 24 bases between them. CDR3: CASSFTSGAVGLSSYEQYF. The CDR3 DNA follows: TGTGCCAGCAGTTTTACTTCGGGTGCGGTGGGGCTCTCCTCCTACGAGCAGTACTTC.

The rearrangement uses TRBV10-3 and TRBJ2-3; unclear D gene. The CDR3 totals 14 residues. V lost 6 bases to trimming and J lost 3 bases, with 13 bases between them. Per germline, CDR1 ENHRY and CDR2 SYGVKD. The CDR3 here is CAISTGQTTDTQYF. CDR3 DNA sequence: TGTGCCATCAGCACCGGGCAGACAACAGATACGCAGTATTTT.